This T cell receptor (beta chain) is from a study of T cell repertoires in cytomegalovirus infection. Study context: Both a matching HLA type and CMV infection were indicated by public TCR beta signatures.

TCRdb re-called the reads through MiXCR, storing one row per CDR3 protein. Here the sample spans roughly 320,000 distinct CDR3 sequences, 9.5% being singletons. The CDR3 is made up of 16 amino acids. V dropped 0 bases and J dropped 4 bases, with 12 bases sitting between them. The germline gives CDR1 ENHRY, CDR2 SYGVKD. This chain links TRBV10-3 with TRBJ1-4, with D maybe TRBD1 (6 bases). The source material was PBMCs. This TCR came from a human donor in good health (CMV status not recorded). Some clones in this sample may be carry-over from other donors' samples. In nucleotides, the CDR3 is TGTGCCATCAGTGAGTCGAAAGGGACAAATAATGAAAAACTGTTTTTT. This translates into CAISESKGTNNEKLFF.